This note documents a single TCR beta chain sequence. The antigen is not known. Per the germline V gene, CDR1 is GTSNPN and CDR2 is SVGIG (reference sequence). The CDR3 spans 14 residues. V dropped 0 bases and J dropped 7; count of bases not matched to a gene: 8. The healthy adult donors were HIV-negative and reported no recent acute infections or vaccinations. Genomic DNA from unsorted samples was obtained from 80 million to 100 million PBMCs (per sample). This specimen comes from a study of shared clonotypes between healthy human individuals. The study's findings and limits: Clonotype sharing among donors was expected to depend on sequencing depth. Few donors limited the genetic and exposure-history diversity represented.

Produced via immunoSEQ multiplex PCR; TCRdb's table is partial and in-frame only. The table includes 520,000 or so clones, 79% detected once. V usage is TRBV30 and J usage is TRBJ1-2; 7 bases map to TRBD1. The TCR was taken from a woman aged 40 to 50 in good health. Some clones in this sample may be carry-over from other donors' samples. The sample comprised PBMCs. This CDR3 reads CAWSVGGGAAGYTF. The DNA for the CDR3 is TGTGCCTGGAGTGTAGGAGGGGGCGCAGCTGGCTACACCTTC.